A single sample gave rise to the 6 T cell receptor beta chains below, sequenced in a study of CD8+ T cells in alopecia areata. cDNA reverse transcribed from extracted RNA served as the sequencing template. Produced via immunoSEQ multiplex PCR; TCRdb's table is partial and in-frame only. The profile covers 150,000 to 200,000 clones, with under 60% appearing a single time and roughly 12% taken by the ten largest. The treatment here: oral pan-JAK inhibitor, 5-10 mg twice daily. Sequencing used CD8+ T cells sorted from blood, obtained at week 24, from a patient treated with tofacitinib. The receptors come from a human donor with alopecia areata.

The rearrangement joins TRBV23-1 to TRBJ2-1; TRBD1 matches at 7 bases. TRBV23-1 is known as an ORF, though its function is uncertain. This CDR3 spans 13 amino acids. V shed 6 bases, J shed 10 bases, and the junction held 9 bases outside the gene matches. The DNA of the CDR3 is TGCGCCAGCAGCAACACAGGGGTGAGCGAGCAGTTCTTC. Its translation: CASSNTGVSEQFF.

The chain links TRBV6-4 to TRBJ1-2, with D possibly TRBD1 on 5 matching bases. V was shortened by 2 bases and J by 7 bases, with 11 bases between the two germline ends. Germline values: CDR1 MRHNA, CDR2 SNTAGT. The CDR3 extends over 13 amino acids. CDR3 nucleotide sequence: TGTGCCAGCAGTGACGGCGGGGGAAGTGGCTACACCTTC. Amino acid sequence: CASSDGGGSGYTF.

The rearrangement links TRBV27 to TRBJ2-7, with TRBD2 matching over 9 bases. This CDR3 region has 15 residues. V was pared by 2 bases and J by 3 bases, with 5 bases of the junction left unmatched. Germline V lookup: CDR1 MNHEY, CDR2 SMNVEV (reference sequence). The CDR3 loop is CASSLTSGLDYEQYF. As DNA, the CDR3 is TGTGCCAGCAGTTTAACTAGCGGGTTAGACTACGAGCAGTACTTC.

The chain links TRBV9 to TRBJ2-5; no definite D call. The CDR3 is 15 residues long. Deletions cut 4 bases from V and 2 bases from J, with 15 bases between. Germline values: CDR1 SGDLS, CDR2 YYNGEE. For the CDR3, the DNA is TGTGCCAGCAGCTATACGACCCTACCTCAAGAGACCCAGTACTTC. Protein product: CASSYTTLPQETQYF.

V and J are TRBV2 and TRBJ1-6, with D perhaps matching TRBD1 (5 bases). Trimming cost V 8 bases and J 8 bases, with 16 bases left between them. The CDR3 spans 14 residues. Germline assignment: CDR1 SNHLY and CDR2 FYNNEI. The CDR3 sequence: CASLPRDPYSPLHF. DNA of the CDR3: TGTGCCAGCCTTCCCAGGGACCCCTATTCACCCCTCCACTTT.

The chain joins TRBV15 to TRBJ1-5, with D possibly TRBD1 on 5 matching bases. The CDR3 has 15 amino acids. Germline CDR1 is LNHNV and CDR2 is YYDKDF (reference sequence). V was clipped by 0 bases and J by 6 bases, with 12 bases between them. CDR3: CATSRDLGGSQPQHF. CDR3 DNA sequence: TGTGCCACCAGCAGAGATCTGGGGGGATCTCAGCCCCAGCATTTT.